This T cell receptor beta chain was captured by sequencing in a study of cytomegalovirus exposure and HLA in healthy donors. Whole-study findings and limits: According to reports, the classifier identified cytomegalovirus status with high specificity and sensitivity. It was confirmed in vitro that a few of the CMV-associated chains were specific for CMV antigens.

TCRdb's copy holds only in-frame clones and misses some; the assay was immunoSEQ multiplex PCR. Seen here are some 170,000 clones, around nine tenths observed once, and the top ten hold 4% to 4.5%. About this clone itself: Antigen unknown.

Per germline, CDR1 SGHVS and CDR2 FQNEAQ. Trimming left V 5 bases short and J 1 base short, with 14 bases between. The CDR3 is 15 amino acids. V and J are TRBV7-8 and TRBJ2-5; D perhaps matches TRBD2 (5 bases). This clonotype originated in a man in his late teens or twenties in good health and CMV-seropositive. The sample consisted of PBMCs. CDR3 nucleotides: TGTGCCAGCAGCAGGCTTAGAGGGATCCAAGAGACCCAGTACTTC. It encodes CASSRLRGIQETQYF.